The source of this T cell receptor beta chain is a study of blood T cell repertoires in COVID-19. Turning to the study itself: PBMCs, B-cell-depleted T cells, or T cells were the source of the cDNA or gDNA that made up the material.

The authors' processing: Nucleated cell counts were estimated from reference gene primer amplification. Sequencing was performed with immunoSEQ multiplex PCR; in TCRdb, only in-frame clones are kept and a portion is missing. V and J calls plus clone size are reproduced from that table; the DNA served to infer D and trimming. The profile shows 250,000 to 300,000 clones, around 89% of them singletons. The CDR3 sequence is 14 residues long. Germline V CDR1 and CDR2: SGHDN, FVKESK. The ends were cut back, 4 bases at V and 2 bases at J, with 9 bases in the middle. Enrolled during active infection, Seattle patients were then followed longitudinally.

The TCR sequence derives from a woman in her fifties or sixties with COVID-19, enrolled during active disease. V and J are TRBV14 and TRBJ2-1; D possibly corresponds to TRBD2 (5 bases). Source material: peripheral blood. The CDR3 nucleotides are TGTGCCAGCAGCCGGGCGGGTACCTACAATGAGCAGTTCTTC. It translates to CASSRAGTYNEQFF.